This entry features one T cell receptor (beta chain) sequence. The data were obtained in a study of blood T cell repertoires in COVID-19. All enrollees were about 18 to 89 years old and from 25 or so US areas. Participant-given clinical history determined each cohort assignment. Germline values: CDR1 ENHRY, CDR2 SYGVKD. The CDR3 extends over 15 amino acids. The V segment lost 4 bases and the J segment 2 bases; nucleotides outside the gene matches: 0. Method: immunoSEQ multiplex PCR; TCRdb's copy keeps in-frame clones and lacks some. The data show around 50,000 clones, with 78% seen just once and 5.8% held by the top ten.

Material: PBMCs or T cells enriched from blood (not recorded which). The TCR comes from a woman aged 50 to 65 with acute COVID-19. V usage is TRBV10-3 and J usage is TRBJ2-6, with 9 bases that match TRBD1. CDR3 sequence: CAISGDRAGANVLTF. Written as DNA, the CDR3 is TGTGCCATCAGTGGGGACAGGGCTGGGGCCAACGTCCTGACTTTC.